This is a list of T cell receptor beta chains from one sample in a study of human T cells and chemical hapten exposure. MiXCR was run by TCRdb on the 5' RACE reads, yielding one entry per CDR3 protein. The sample has over 70,000 distinct CDR3 sequences, approximately 15% seen once. These receptors were obtained from a female donor in good health. CDR3s include the opening cysteine and the closing phenylalanine or tryptophan. The order of the fields is CDR3 length, J gene, V gene, CDR3 protein.

len: 13
j_gene: TRBJ1-1
v_gene: TRBV7-9
CDR3aa: CASSLAGAPLAFF

len: 18
j_gene: TRBJ1-5
v_gene: TRBV6-6
CDR3aa: CASSYPLTGAGSNQPQHF

len: 14
j_gene: TRBJ2-5
v_gene: TRBV2
CDR3aa: CASSGSSGMKTQYF

len: 13
j_gene: TRBJ2-7
v_gene: TRBV12-3/TRBV12-4
CDR3aa: CASKGTGSYEQYF

len: 12
j_gene: TRBJ2-7
v_gene: TRBV3-1
CDR3aa: CASSPNRVEQYF

len: 15
j_gene: TRBJ1-5
v_gene: TRBV4-3
CDR3aa: CASSSGTGQSQPQHF

len: 14
j_gene: TRBJ1-5
v_gene: TRBV27
CDR3aa: CASRFTGGGKPQHF

len: 15
j_gene: TRBJ2-1
v_gene: TRBV29-1
CDR3aa: CSVEHSGGPNNEQFF

len: 13
j_gene: TRBJ1-2
v_gene: TRBV6-6
CDR3aa: CASSYQGMGGYTF

len: 15
j_gene: TRBJ2-1
v_gene: TRBV12-3/TRBV12-4
CDR3aa: CASRPTSGRYNEQFF

len: 16
j_gene: TRBJ2-3
v_gene: TRBV27
CDR3aa: CASSHPLAGVADTQYF

len: 13
j_gene: TRBJ1-2
v_gene: TRBV2
CDR3aa: CASSEDRNYGYTF

len: 14
j_gene: TRBJ1-1
v_gene: TRBV7-2
CDR3aa: CASSLNTGRTEAFF

len: 14
j_gene: TRBJ2-7
v_gene: TRBV20-1
CDR3aa: CSAEGTGAPERQYF

len: 15
j_gene: TRBJ1-1
v_gene: TRBV14
CDR3aa: CASSQKRTWSTEAFF

len: 13
j_gene: TRBJ1-1
v_gene: TRBV6-5
CDR3aa: CASGHRLNTEAFF

len: 11
j_gene: TRBJ2-4
v_gene: TRBV7-9
CDR3aa: CASEEENIQYF

len: 16
j_gene: TRBJ1-2
v_gene: TRBV2
CDR3aa: CASSEARARGLDGYTF

len: 16
j_gene: TRBJ2-4
v_gene: TRBV28
CDR3aa: CASSFTTSGYKNIQYF

len: 13
j_gene: TRBJ2-5
v_gene: TRBV29-1
CDR3aa: CSSRMGAQETQYF

len: 14
j_gene: TRBJ1-2
v_gene: TRBV11-2
CDR3aa: CASSFGREWNGYTF

len: 17
j_gene: TRBJ1-3
v_gene: TRBV5-1
CDR3aa: CASSLSGSPSSGNTIYF

len: 12
j_gene: TRBJ2-1
v_gene: TRBV20-1
CDR3aa: CSASRGGDEQFF

len: 15
j_gene: TRBJ2-1
v_gene: TRBV28
CDR3aa: CASSTPGQGYNEQFF